The clone carrying this T cell receptor (beta chain) was seen more than once but under ten times. This sample was taken from a study of blood T cell repertoires in COVID-19. On the study more broadly: The United States, Italy and Spain provided the acute and convalescent COVID-19 samples. T cells, B-cell-depleted T cells, or PBMCs provided the cDNA or gDNA that served as material.

As originally analysed: Estimated nucleated cell counts came from reference gene primer amplification. Profiled with immunoSEQ multiplex PCR; TCRdb holds only in-frame clones, not every one. The V and J calls and clone size are taken from that table; D and trimming were inferred from the DNA. The sample includes about 68,000 clones, 75% to 90% of them seen just once. This TCR came from a middle-aged man with acute or convalescent COVID-19. Input material: peripheral blood.

The CDR3: CASLLQGANSPLHF. The CDR3 DNA follows: TGTGCCAGCCTCCTACAGGGGGCCAATTCACCCCTCCACTTT. The V and J genes are TRBV2 and TRBJ1-6, with 9 bases identical to TRBD1. The CDR3 sequence is 14 residues long. With V trimmed by 8 bases and J by 7 bases, 6 bases remained unmatched. Germline assignment: CDR1 SNHLY and CDR2 FYNNEI.